This T cell receptor (beta chain) was obtained from a study of blood T cell repertoires in COVID-19. Study at large: There were acute and convalescent COVID-19 samples, and they came from the United States, Italy and Spain. The cDNA or gDNA used as material had been derived from T cells, B-cell-depleted T cells, or PBMCs.

Study processing details: Estimates of nucleated cell counts were drawn from the amplification of reference gene primers. Using immunoSEQ multiplex PCR, the repertoire was profiled, and TCRdb retains in-frame clones only, with some absent. The DNA was the basis for D and trimming; V, J and clone size are from that table. Among approximately 350,000 clones listed, around 90% were seen once. Patients in Seattle were enrolled during active infection, then followed longitudinally. This CDR3 comprises 16 residues. V was shortened by 3 bases and J by 0 bases, with 9 bases between the two germline ends. The germline CDR1 and CDR2 sequences are MRHNA and SNTAGT.

The sample comprised peripheral blood. The chain couples TRBV6-4 to TRBJ2-6; the D gene is possibly TRBD1 (6 bases). This receptor was obtained from a woman in her thirties with COVID-19, enrolled during active disease. The CDR3: CASSEGQTSGANVLTF. The CDR3 coding sequence is TGTGCCAGCAGTGAAGGACAGACCTCTGGGGCCAACGTCCTGACTTTC.